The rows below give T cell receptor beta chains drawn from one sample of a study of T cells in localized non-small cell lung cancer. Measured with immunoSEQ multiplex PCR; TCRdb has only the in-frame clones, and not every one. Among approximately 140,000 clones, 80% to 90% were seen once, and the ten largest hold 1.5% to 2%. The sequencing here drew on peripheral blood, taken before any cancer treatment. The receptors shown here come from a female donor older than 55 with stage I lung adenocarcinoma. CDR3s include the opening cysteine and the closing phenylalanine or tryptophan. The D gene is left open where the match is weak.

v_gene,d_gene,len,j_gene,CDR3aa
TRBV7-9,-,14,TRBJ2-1,CASSLELSNNEQFF
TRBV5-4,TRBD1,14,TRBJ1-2,CASSSTGGNYGYTF
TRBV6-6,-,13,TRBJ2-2,CASDSLATGELFF
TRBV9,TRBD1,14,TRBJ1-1,CASSSGQTNTEAFF
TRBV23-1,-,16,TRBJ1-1,CASSQRREGVRTEAFF
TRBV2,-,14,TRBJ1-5,CASRREGLNQPQHF
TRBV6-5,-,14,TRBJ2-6,CASTGVSGANVLTF
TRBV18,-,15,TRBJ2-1,CASSLPGRMDNEQFF
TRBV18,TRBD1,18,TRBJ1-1,CASTLIGGTETMNTEAFF
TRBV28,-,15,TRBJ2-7,CASSQVRGQNYEQYF
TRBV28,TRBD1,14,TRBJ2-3,CASTSGGSADTQYF
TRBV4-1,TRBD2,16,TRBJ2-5,CASSPEPAGGGETQYF
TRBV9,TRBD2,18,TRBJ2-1,CASSVALAGTPTDNEQFF
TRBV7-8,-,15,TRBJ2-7,CASSSIQRAPYEQYF
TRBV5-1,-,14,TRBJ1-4,CASSRTPPNEKLFF
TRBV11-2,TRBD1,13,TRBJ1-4,CASSQAGGEKLFF
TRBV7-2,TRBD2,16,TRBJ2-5,CASSRTSGRALETQYF
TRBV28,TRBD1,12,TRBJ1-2,CASSTTGVGYTF
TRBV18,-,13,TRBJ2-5,CASSPDPGGTQYF
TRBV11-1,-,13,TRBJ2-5,CASSLKQGMTQYF
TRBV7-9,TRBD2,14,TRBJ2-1,CASRGLAGDHEQFF
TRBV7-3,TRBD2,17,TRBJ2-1,CASSPNPGGGSYNEQFF
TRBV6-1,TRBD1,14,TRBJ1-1,CASILGQGAIEAFF
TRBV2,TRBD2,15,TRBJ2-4,CASSETTSGTNIQYF
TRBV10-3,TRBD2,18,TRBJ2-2,CAISDGTSGRASTGELFF
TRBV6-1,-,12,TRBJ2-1,CASMRQPNEQFF
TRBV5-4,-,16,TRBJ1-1,CASSLWGWGGPTEAFF
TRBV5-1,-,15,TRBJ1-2,CASSLGVQGQGGYTF
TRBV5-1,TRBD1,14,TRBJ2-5,CASSTTGGQETQYF
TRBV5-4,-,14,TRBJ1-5,CASSLGGAEQPQHF
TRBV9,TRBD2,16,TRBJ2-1,CASSERAGGPVSEQFF
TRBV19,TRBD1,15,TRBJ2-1,CASRTGTGKANEQFF
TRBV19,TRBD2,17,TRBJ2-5,CASSIDWTSGSAETQYF
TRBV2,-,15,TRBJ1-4,CASREDRLGNEKLFF
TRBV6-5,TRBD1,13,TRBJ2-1,CASRGTGSNEQFF
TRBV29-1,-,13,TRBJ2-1,CSVEVGQGNEQFF
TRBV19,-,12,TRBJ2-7,CASRGRTYEQYF
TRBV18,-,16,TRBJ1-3,CASSPGTALSGNTIYF
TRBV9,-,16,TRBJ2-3,CASSRSRVFSADTQYF
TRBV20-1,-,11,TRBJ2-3,CSAKQTDTQYF
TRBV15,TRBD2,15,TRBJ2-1,CATSRATSGGNEQFF
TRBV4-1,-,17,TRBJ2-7,CASSHTTTGPNSYEQYF
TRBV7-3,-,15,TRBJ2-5,CASSLTQAQGETQYF
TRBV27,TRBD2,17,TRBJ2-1,CASSPGVAGANYNEQFF
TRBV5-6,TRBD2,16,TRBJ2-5,CASRSRLAGRQETQYF
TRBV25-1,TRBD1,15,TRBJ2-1,CASKETGDLYNEQFF
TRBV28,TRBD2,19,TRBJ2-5,CASSYDPLASGSEQETQYF
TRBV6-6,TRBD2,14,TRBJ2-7,CASSHGTSSYEQYF
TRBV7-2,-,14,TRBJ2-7,CASSFSGKGGEQYF
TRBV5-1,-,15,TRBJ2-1,CASSLGPLLDNEQFF
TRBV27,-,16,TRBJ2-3,CASSFEGQGSTDTQYF
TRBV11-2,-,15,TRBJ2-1,CASSLVGAQYNEQFF
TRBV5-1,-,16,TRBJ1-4,CASSLAGLSTNEKLFF
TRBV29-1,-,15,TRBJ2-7,CSVVPPGGLTYEQYF
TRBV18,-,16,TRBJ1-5,CASSPLIGGSNQPQHF
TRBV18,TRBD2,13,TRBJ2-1,CASSSLSGRAQFF
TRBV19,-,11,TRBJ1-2,CASSYSYGYTF
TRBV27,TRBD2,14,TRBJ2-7,CASSLVRGEYEQYF
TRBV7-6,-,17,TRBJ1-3,CASSLTGTASSGNTIYF